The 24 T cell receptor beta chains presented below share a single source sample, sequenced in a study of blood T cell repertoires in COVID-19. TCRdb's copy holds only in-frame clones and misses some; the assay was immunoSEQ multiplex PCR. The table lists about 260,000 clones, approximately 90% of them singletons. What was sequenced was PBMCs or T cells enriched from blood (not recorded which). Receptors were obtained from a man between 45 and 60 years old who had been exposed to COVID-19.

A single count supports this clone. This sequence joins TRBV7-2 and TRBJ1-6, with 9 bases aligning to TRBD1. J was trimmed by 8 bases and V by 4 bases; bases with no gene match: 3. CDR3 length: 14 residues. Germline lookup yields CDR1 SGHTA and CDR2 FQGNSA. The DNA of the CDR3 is TGTGCCAGCAGCTCCGGACAGGGGTATTCACCCCTCCACTTT. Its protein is CASSSGQGYSPLHF. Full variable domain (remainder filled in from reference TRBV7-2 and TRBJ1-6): GAGVSQSPSNKVTEKGKDVELRCDPISGHTALYWYRQSLGQGLEFLIYFQGNSAPDKSGLPSDRFSAERTGGSVSTLTIQRTQQEDSAVYLCASSSGQGYSPLHFGNGTRLTVT.

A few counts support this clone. The CDR3 loop is CASSLDRGYEQYF. As DNA, the CDR3 is TGTGCCAGCAGTTTAGACAGGGGCTACGAGCAGTACTTC. The gene calls are TRBV28 and TRBJ2-7; 8 bases agree with TRBD1. Germline-derived CDR1 and CDR2 are MDHEN and SYDVKM. The CDR3 length is 13 residues. The V gene end was trimmed by 2 bases and the J gene end by 3 bases; junction bases not matched to a gene: 0.

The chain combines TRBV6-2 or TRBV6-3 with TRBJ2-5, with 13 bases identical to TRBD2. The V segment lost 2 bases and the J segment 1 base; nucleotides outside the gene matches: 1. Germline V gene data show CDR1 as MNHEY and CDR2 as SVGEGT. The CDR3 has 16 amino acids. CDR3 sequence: CASSYGTSGTQETQYF. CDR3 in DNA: TGTGCCAGCAGTTACGGGACTAGCGGGACCCAAGAGACCCAGTACTTC.

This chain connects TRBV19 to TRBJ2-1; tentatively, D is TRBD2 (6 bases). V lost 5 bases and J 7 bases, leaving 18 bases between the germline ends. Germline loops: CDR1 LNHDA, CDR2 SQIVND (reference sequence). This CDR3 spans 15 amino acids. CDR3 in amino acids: CASSYKGTLQNEQFF. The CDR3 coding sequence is TGTGCCAGTAGTTATAAGGGGACTTTACAGAATGAGCAGTTCTTC.

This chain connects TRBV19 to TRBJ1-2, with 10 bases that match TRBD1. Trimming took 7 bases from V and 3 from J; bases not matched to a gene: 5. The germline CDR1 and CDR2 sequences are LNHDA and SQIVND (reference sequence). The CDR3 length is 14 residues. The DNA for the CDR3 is TGTGCCAGTACCCCGACAGGGGGCGACTATGGCTACACCTTC. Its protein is CASTPTGGDYGYTF.

The CDR3 sequence is CASSLGGGLDYGYTF. CDR3 bases: TGTGCCAGCAGCTTAGGAGGGGGCTTGGACTATGGCTACACCTTC. This chain joins TRBV7-2 and TRBJ1-2; 7 bases match TRBD1. Germline trimming cut 1 base from V and 3 bases from J; bases unmatched to any gene: 5. The length of the CDR3 is 15 residues. CDR1 and CDR2 (germline): SGHTA, FQGNSA.

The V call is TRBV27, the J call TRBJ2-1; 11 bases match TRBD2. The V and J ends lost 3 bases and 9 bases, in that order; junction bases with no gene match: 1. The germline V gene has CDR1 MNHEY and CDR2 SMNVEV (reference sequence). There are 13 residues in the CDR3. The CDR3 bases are TGTGCCAGCAGTTTCGGGACTAGCGGTGAGCAGTTCTTC. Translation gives CASSFGTSGEQFF.

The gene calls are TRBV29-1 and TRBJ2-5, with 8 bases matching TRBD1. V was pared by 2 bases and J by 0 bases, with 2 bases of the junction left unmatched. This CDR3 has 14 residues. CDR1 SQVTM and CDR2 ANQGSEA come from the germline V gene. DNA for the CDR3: TGCAGCGTTGAACACAGGGGGTACCAAGAGACCCAGTACTTC. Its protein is CSVEHRGYQETQYF. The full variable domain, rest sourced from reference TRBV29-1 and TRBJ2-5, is SAVISQKPSRDICQRGTSLTIQCQVDSQVTMMFWYRQQPGQSLTLIATANQGSEATYESGFVIDKFPISRPNLTFSTLTVSNMSPEDSSIYLCSVEHRGYQETQYFGPGTRLLVL.

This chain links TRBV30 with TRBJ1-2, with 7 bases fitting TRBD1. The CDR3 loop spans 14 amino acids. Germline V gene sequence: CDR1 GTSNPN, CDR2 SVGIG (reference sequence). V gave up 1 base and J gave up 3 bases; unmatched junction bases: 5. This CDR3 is CAWSAPGTDYGYTF. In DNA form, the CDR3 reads TGTGCCTGGAGTGCCCCCGGGACAGACTATGGCTACACCTTC.

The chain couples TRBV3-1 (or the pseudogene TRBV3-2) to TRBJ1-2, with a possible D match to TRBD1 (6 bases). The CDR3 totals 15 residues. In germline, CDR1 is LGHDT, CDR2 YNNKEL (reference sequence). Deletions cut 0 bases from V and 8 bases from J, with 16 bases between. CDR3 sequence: CASSQEFGGPAGYTF. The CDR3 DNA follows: TGTGCCAGCAGCCAAGAGTTCGGGGGGCCGGCGGGCTACACCTTC.

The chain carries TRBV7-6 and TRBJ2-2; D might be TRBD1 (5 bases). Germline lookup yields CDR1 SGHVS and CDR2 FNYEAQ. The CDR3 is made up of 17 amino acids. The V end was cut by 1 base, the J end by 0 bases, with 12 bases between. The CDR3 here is CASSLGLGPANTGELFF. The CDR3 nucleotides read TGTGCCAGCAGCTTAGGTCTGGGGCCAGCGAACACCGGGGAGCTGTTTTTT. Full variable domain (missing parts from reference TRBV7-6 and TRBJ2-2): GAGVSQSPRYKVTKRGQDVALRCDPISGHVSLYWYRQALGQGPEFLTYFNYEAQQDKSGLPNDRFSAERPEGSISTLTIQRTEQRDSAMYRCASSLGLGPANTGELFFGEGSRLTVL.

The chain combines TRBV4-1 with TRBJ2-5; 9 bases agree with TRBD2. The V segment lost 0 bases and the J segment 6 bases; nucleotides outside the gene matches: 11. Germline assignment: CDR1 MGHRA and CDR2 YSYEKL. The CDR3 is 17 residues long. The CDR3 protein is CASSQDGAGLAWQTQYF. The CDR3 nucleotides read TGCGCCAGCAGCCAAGATGGGGCGGGACTAGCTTGGCAGACCCAGTACTTC.

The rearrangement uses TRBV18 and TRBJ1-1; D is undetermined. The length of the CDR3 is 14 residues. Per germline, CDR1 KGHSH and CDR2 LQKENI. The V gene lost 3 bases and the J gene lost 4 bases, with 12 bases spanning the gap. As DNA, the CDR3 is TGTGCCAGCTCACCGGCCGTGGCGGCCACTGAAGCTTTCTTT. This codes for CASSPAVAATEAFF.

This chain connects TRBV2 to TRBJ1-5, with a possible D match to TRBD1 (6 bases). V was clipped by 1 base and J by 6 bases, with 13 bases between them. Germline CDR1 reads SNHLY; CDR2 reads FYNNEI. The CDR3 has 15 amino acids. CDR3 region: CASSEDARGIQPQHF. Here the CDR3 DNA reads TGTGCCAGCAGTGAAGATGCCAGGGGAATTCAGCCCCAGCATTTT.

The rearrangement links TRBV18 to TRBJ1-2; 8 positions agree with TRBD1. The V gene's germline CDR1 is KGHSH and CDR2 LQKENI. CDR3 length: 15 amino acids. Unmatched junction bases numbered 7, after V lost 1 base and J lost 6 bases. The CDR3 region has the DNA TGTGCCAGCTCACCACTTGGCCAGGGGGCGGATGGCTACACCTTC. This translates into CASSPLGQGADGYTF.

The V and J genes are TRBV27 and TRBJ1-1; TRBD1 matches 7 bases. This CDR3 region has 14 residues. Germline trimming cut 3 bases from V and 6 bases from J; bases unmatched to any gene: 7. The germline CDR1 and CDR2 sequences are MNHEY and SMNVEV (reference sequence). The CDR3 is CASSFLQGVAEAFF. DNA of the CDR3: TGTGCCAGCAGTTTTCTTCAGGGGGTCGCTGAAGCTTTCTTT.

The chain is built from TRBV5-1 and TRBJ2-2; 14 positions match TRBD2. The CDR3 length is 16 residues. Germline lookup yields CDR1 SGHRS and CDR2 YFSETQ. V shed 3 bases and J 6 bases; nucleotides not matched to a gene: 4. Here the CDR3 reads CASSWGLAGEAGELFF. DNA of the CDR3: TGCGCCAGCAGCTGGGGACTAGCGGGAGAGGCCGGGGAGCTGTTTTTT.

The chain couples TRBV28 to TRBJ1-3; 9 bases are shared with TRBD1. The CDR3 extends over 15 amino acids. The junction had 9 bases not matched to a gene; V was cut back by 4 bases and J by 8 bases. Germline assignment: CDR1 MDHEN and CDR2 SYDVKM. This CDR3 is CASSSPGQGLHTIYF. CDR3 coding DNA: TGTGCCAGCAGTTCTCCGGGACAGGGCCTCCACACCATATATTTT. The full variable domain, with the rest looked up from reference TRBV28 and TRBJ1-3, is DVKVTQSSRYLVKRTGEKVFLECVQDMDHENMFWYRQDPGLGLRLIYFSYDVKMKEKGDIPEGYSVSREKKERFSLILESASTNQTSMYLCASSSPGQGLHTIYFGEGSWLTVV.

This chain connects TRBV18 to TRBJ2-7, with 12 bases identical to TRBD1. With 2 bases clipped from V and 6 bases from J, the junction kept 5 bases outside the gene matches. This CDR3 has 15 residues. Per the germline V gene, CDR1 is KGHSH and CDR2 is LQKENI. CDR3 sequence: CASSPRDRGRLEQYV. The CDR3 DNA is TGTGCCAGCTCACCAAGGGACAGGGGGCGCCTCGAGCAGTACGTC.

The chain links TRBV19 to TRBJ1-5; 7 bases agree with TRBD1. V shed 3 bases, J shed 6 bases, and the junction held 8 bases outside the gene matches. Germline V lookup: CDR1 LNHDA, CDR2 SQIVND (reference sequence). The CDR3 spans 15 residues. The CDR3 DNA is TGTGCCAGTAGTATTAGACAGGGTGTCAGTCAGCCCCAGCATTTT. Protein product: CASSIRQGVSQPQHF.

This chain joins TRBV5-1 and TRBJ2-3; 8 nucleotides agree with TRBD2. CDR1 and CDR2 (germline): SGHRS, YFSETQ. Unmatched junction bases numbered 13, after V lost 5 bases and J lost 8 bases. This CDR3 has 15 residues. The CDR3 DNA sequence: TGCGCCAGCAGGAGAAGCGGGAGTCAAGCAGGTACGCAGTATTTT. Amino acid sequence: CASRRSGSQAGTQYF.

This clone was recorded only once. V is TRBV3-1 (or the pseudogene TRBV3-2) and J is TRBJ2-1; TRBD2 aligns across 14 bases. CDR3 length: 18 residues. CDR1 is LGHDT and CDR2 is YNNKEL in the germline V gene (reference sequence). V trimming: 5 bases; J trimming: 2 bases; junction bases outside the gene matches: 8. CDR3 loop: CASSWGLAGEGTYNEQFF. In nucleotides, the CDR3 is TGTGCCAGCAGCTGGGGACTAGCGGGAGAAGGCACCTACAATGAGCAGTTCTTC.

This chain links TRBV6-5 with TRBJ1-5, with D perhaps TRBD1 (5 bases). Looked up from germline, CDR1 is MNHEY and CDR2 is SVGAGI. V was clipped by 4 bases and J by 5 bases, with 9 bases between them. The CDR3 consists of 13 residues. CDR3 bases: TGTGCCAGCAGTTCGCGGGGGGATCAGCCCCAGCATTTT. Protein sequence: CASSSRGDQPQHF.

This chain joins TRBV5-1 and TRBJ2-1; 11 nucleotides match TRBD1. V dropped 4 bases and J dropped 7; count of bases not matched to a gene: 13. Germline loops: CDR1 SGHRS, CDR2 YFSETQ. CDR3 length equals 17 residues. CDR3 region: CASSPWTGGALLNEQFF. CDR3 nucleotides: TGCGCCAGCAGCCCCTGGACAGGGGGCGCTTTGCTAAATGAGCAGTTCTTC.